A single sample gave rise to the 32 T cell receptor beta chains below, sequenced in a study of blood T cell repertoires in COVID-19. Sequenced by immunoSEQ multiplex PCR; TCRdb stores in-frame clones only, minus some. The sample consists of around 190,000 clones, approximately 83% of them appearing once. The sequenced material came from peripheral blood. The receptors originated from a human donor in a cohort sampled during active COVID-19.

This clone was seen only a few times. Other DNA sequences in this specimen translate into the identical CDR3. The gene calls are TRBV9 and TRBJ1-2, with a weak D call TRBD1 (6 bases). The CDR3 runs 13 residues. Between the trimmed V and J ends, which lost 0 bases and 5 bases, there was a span of 8 bases. Germline CDR1 is SGDLS and CDR2 is YYNGEE. The CDR3 loop reads CASSVDQGYGYTF. CDR3 in DNA: TGTGCCAGCAGCGTAGATCAGGGGTATGGCTACACCTTC. Together with reference TRBV9 and TRBJ1-2, the CDR3 gives the full variable domain: DSGVTQTPKHLITATGQRVTLRCSPRSGDLSVYWYQQSLDQGLQFLIQYYNGEERAKGNILERFSAQQFPDLHSELNLSSLELGDSALYFCASSVDQGYGYTFGSGTRLTVV.

As for this clone: This sample also contains other DNA sequences that code for the same CDR3. The V gene is TRBV5-6, the J gene TRBJ2-7; TRBD1 matches at 8 bases. Germline CDR1 and CDR2: SGHDT and YYEEEE. The CDR3 contains 15 residues. J was trimmed by 1 base and V by 0 bases; bases with no gene match: 3. CDR3 DNA: TGTGCCAGCAGCTTGGAAGGACAGGGTTCCTACGAGCAGTACTTC. The encoded protein is CASSLEGQGSYEQYF. Looking up the rest from reference TRBV5-6 and TRBJ2-7 gives the full variable domain: DAGVTQSPTHLIKTRGQQVTLRCSPKSGHDTVSWYQQALGQGPQFIFQYYEEEERQRGNFPDRFSGHQFPNYSSELNVNALLLGDSALYLCASSLEGQGSYEQYFGPGTRLTVT.

The chain is built from TRBV6-5 and TRBJ1-2; D uncertain. The germline V and J ends were trimmed by 5 bases and 8 bases, with 18 bases remaining between them. Germline loops: CDR1 MNHEY, CDR2 SVGAGI. This CDR3 spans 14 amino acids. CDR3 amino acids: CASSTWTSGEGYTF. The CDR3 nucleotides are TGTGCCAGCAGTACTTGGACCTCTGGGGAGGGCTACACCTTC.

The J gene is TRBJ1-1, the V gene TRBV21-1; the D segment call TRBD1 is taken from the table without a DNA check. TRBV21-1 is a listed pseudogene. The CDR3 is 15 amino acids. CDR3 bases: TGTGCCAGCAGCAAGGGGCTCGGGACAGGGAGAAAAGCTTTCTTT. It specifies CASSKGLGTGRKAFF.

V usage is TRBV4-3 and J usage is TRBJ2-7, with D perhaps matching TRBD2 (5 bases). There are 13 residues in the CDR3. CDR1 and CDR2 (germline): LGHNA, YSLEER. Trimming removed 0 bases at V and 3 bases at J, with 6 bases between. CDR3 nucleotide sequence: TGCGCCAGCAGCCAAGAGGGGAGCTACGAGCAGTACTTC. Translating gives CASSQEGSYEQYF.

This sequence joins TRBV18 and TRBJ1-5, with 8 bases fitting TRBD1. With 6 bases clipped from V and 6 bases from J, the junction kept 7 bases outside the gene matches. Germline V gene sequence: CDR1 KGHSH, CDR2 LQKENI. This CDR3 comprises 14 residues. The CDR3 nucleotides are TGTGCCAGCTCGCTGGACAGGGAAGGTCAGCCCCAGCATTTT. Its protein product is CASSLDREGQPQHF. The full variable domain, its missing parts supplied by reference TRBV18 and TRBJ1-5, is NAGVMQNPRHLVRRRGQEARLRCSPMKGHSHVYWYRQLPEEGLKFMVYLQKENIIDESGMPKERFSAEFPKEGPSILRIQQVVRGDSAAYFCASSLDREGQPQHFGDGTRLSIL.

The rearrangement joins TRBV6-2 or TRBV6-3 to TRBJ2-1, with 10 bases lining up with TRBD2. The ends lost 2 bases at V and 2 bases at J; junction bases unmatched: 6. This CDR3 region has 17 residues. CDR1 MNHEY and CDR2 SVGEGT come from the germline V gene. The CDR3 DNA reads TGTGCCAGCAGTTACGGGCTAGCGGGAGCACCCTACAATGAGCAGTTCTTC. This codes for CASSYGLAGAPYNEQFF.

The chain joins TRBV7-2 to TRBJ1-5; D not resolved. The CDR3 sequence is 12 residues long. Germline V CDR1 and CDR2: SGHTA, FQGNSA. Trimming removed 3 bases at V and 5 bases at J, with 5 bases between. The chain's CDR3 is CASSLRDQPQHF. In DNA form, the CDR3 reads TGTGCCAGCAGCTTGAGGGATCAGCCCCAGCATTTT. Supplemented by reference TRBV7-2 and TRBJ1-5, the full variable domain reads GAGVSQSPSNKVTEKGKDVELRCDPISGHTALYWYRQSLGQGLEFLIYFQGNSAPDKSGLPSDRFSAERTGGSVSTLTIQRTQQEDSAVYLCASSLRDQPQHFGDGTRLSIL.

The sample holds a few counts of this clone. CDR3 sequence: CASSPDSSYEQYF. CDR3 nucleotide sequence: TGTGCCAGCAGCCCAGACAGCTCCTACGAGCAGTACTTC. The rearrangement uses TRBV12-3 or TRBV12-4 and TRBJ2-7, with a possible D match to TRBD1 (5 bases). The V gene lost 6 bases and the J gene lost 0 bases, with 9 bases spanning the gap. The CDR3 has 13 amino acids.

The chain joins TRBV7-3 to TRBJ2-7, with 11 bases aligning to TRBD1. The germline V gene has CDR1 SGHTA and CDR2 FQGTGA. J was trimmed by 3 bases and V by 5 bases; bases with no gene match: 9. This CDR3 is built from 16 residues. CDR3 loop: CASSPHGQGADYEQYF. CDR3 DNA sequence: TGTGCCAGCAGCCCTCACGGACAGGGGGCCGACTACGAGCAGTACTTC.

This clone was counted only a few times. The chain recombines TRBV5-4 with TRBJ1-3; perhaps TRBD1 as D (6 bases). There are 13 residues in the CDR3. Germline-derived CDR1 and CDR2 are SGHNT and YYREEE (reference sequence). V was shortened by 2 bases and J by 4 bases, with 7 bases between the two germline ends. The CDR3 loop is CASSLTGGNTIYF. The CDR3 DNA reads TGTGCCAGCAGCTTAACAGGGGGAAACACCATATATTTT.

V usage is TRBV10-3 and J usage is TRBJ2-7; 8 nucleotides line up with TRBD2. The trim removed 0 bases at V and 7 bases at J, leaving 5 bases unmatched. The CDR3 consists of 14 residues. CDR1 is ENHRY and CDR2 is SYGVKD in the germline V gene. DNA for the CDR3: TGTGCCATCAGTGAGTCGAGCGGGAGTCAAGAGCAGTACTTC. Translating it yields CAISESSGSQEQYF.

The gene calls are TRBV23-1 and TRBJ2-2; 13 nucleotides match TRBD2. TRBV23-1 is an open reading frame whose function is uncertain. This CDR3 spans 16 amino acids. After removal of 7 bases from V and 5 bases from J, the junction contained 7 bases not matched to a gene. The CDR3 DNA reads TGCGCCAGCACCTGGACTAGCGGGAGCCCGACCGGGGAGCTGTTTTTT. Translating gives CASTWTSGSPTGELFF.

The chain is built from TRBV28 and TRBJ1-5, with unresolved D. The V end was cut by 7 bases, the J end by 2 bases, with 12 bases between. CDR1 MDHEN and CDR2 SYDVKM come from the germline V gene. The CDR3 loop spans 14 amino acids. CDR3 sequence reads: CASIDLLGNQPQHF. The CDR3 DNA is TGTGCCAGCATAGATCTACTGGGCAATCAGCCCCAGCATTTT.

V gene TRBV18 combines with J gene TRBJ2-7; D might be TRBD2 (6 bases). Trimming left V 3 bases short and J 6 bases short, with 21 bases between. The germline gives CDR1 KGHSH, CDR2 LQKENI. This CDR3 is built from 16 residues. CDR3 region: CASSPPGRGPRAEQYF. Here the CDR3 DNA reads TGTGCCAGCTCACCGCCGGGGCGGGGACCTCGCGCCGAGCAGTACTTC. Full variable domain (remainder filled in from reference TRBV18 and TRBJ2-7): NAGVMQNPRHLVRRRGQEARLRCSPMKGHSHVYWYRQLPEEGLKFMVYLQKENIIDESGMPKERFSAEFPKEGPSILRIQQVVRGDSAAYFCASSPPGRGPRAEQYFGPGTRLTVT.

V gene TRBV5-1 combines with J gene TRBJ1-5; 7 positions match TRBD1. With V trimmed by 4 bases and J by 2 bases, 6 bases remained unmatched. The CDR3 consists of 15 residues. Germline CDR1 is SGHRS and CDR2 is YFSETQ. CDR3 amino acids: CASSPGTAGNQPQHF. CDR3 DNA: TGCGCCAGCAGCCCCGGGACAGCTGGCAATCAGCCCCAGCATTTT.

The genes are TRBV10-3 and TRBJ2-6; D may be TRBD1 (6 bases). Trimming removed 4 bases at V and 1 base at J, with 14 bases between. The CDR3 length is 17 residues. From germline, CDR1 is ENHRY and CDR2 SYGVKD. The CDR3 protein is CAISVGDTRSGANVLTF. Here the CDR3 DNA reads TGTGCCATCAGTGTCGGGGACACCAGATCTGGGGCCAACGTCCTGACTTTC.

The rearrangement links TRBV4-3 to TRBJ2-7; 7 bases align to TRBD2. Germline values: CDR1 LGHNA, CDR2 YSLEER. V dropped 0 bases and J dropped 3; count of bases not matched to a gene: 8. The CDR3 loop spans 16 amino acids. The CDR3 sequence: CASSQDIRLADYEQYF. CDR3 bases: TGCGCCAGCAGCCAAGATATCAGGCTAGCGGACTACGAGCAGTACTTC.

The rearrangement links TRBV5-6 to TRBJ1-5; 7 nucleotides match TRBD1. This CDR3 has 14 amino acids. Trimming cost V 1 base and J 6 bases; bases outside gene matches: 4. Germline V gives CDR1 SGHDT, CDR2 YYEEEE. CDR3 sequence: CASSLRGQTQPQHF. The CDR3 DNA sequence: TGTGCCAGCAGCTTGAGGGGACAGACTCAGCCCCAGCATTTT.

This chain links TRBV2 with TRBJ1-5, with D tentatively TRBD1 (6 bases). CDR1 is SNHLY, CDR2 FYNNEI, per germline. There are 14 residues in the CDR3. V shed 5 bases and J shed 2 bases, with 10 bases lying between them. The chain's CDR3 is CASSTGSGNQPQHF. CDR3 nucleotides: TGTGCCAGCAGTACAGGGTCGGGCAATCAGCCCCAGCATTTT.

The V gene is TRBV6-5, the J gene TRBJ1-4; a possible D gene is TRBD1 (5 bases). The CDR3 is made up of 10 amino acids. The germline V gene encodes CDR1 MNHEY and CDR2 SVGAGI. CDR3: CAAGDEKLFF. Here the CDR3 DNA reads TGTGCTGCGGGGGATGAAAAACTGTTTTTT.

J is TRBJ1-2 and V is TRBV7-2; TRBD1 might be the D (6 bases). This CDR3 is 14 amino acids long. Per the germline V gene, CDR1 is SGHTA and CDR2 is FQGNSA. Trimming cost V 4 bases and J 4 bases, with 13 bases left between them. CDR3 in amino acids: CASSSGQSGYGYTF. CDR3 bases: TGTGCCAGCAGCTCCGGACAGTCTGGCTATGGCTACACCTTC.

This clone was counted once. The CDR3 here is CASSQDREDGEAFF. DNA for the CDR3: TGTGCCAGCAGCCAAGATCGGGAGGACGGTGAAGCTTTCTTT. This chain connects TRBV3-1 (or the pseudogene TRBV3-2) to TRBJ1-1; no firm D call. Between the trimmed V and J ends, which lost 0 bases and 7 bases, there was a span of 12 bases. The germline V gene has CDR1 LGHDT and CDR2 YNNKEL (reference sequence). The CDR3 extends over 14 amino acids.

The V call is TRBV6-5, the J call TRBJ2-1; TRBD1 matches at 8 bases. After removal of 0 bases from V and 15 bases from J, the junction contained 10 bases not matched to a gene. Germline assignment: CDR1 MNHEY and CDR2 SVGAGI. The CDR3 has 14 amino acids. CDR3 loop: CASSYSPGGLDLFF. Written as DNA, the CDR3 is TGTGCCAGCAGTTACTCCCCAGGGGGCTTGGATTTGTTCTTC.

CDR3 in amino acids: CASSSWTGTGNTIYF. The CDR3 DNA follows: TGTGCCAGCAGCTCCTGGACAGGGACTGGAAACACCATATATTTT. The chain joins TRBV11-2 to TRBJ1-3; 8 bases fit TRBD1. Germline V lookup: CDR1 SGHAT, CDR2 FQNNGV. With 4 bases clipped from V and 2 bases from J, the junction kept 4 bases outside the gene matches. The CDR3 totals 15 residues.

The V gene is TRBV11-1, the J gene TRBJ2-5; maybe TRBD1 (6 bases). The CDR3 loop spans 15 amino acids. Deletions cut 1 base from V and 3 bases from J, with 12 bases between. Germline V gene lookup returns CDR1 SGHAT and CDR2 FQDESV (reference sequence). CDR3 amino acids: CASSLGPQGKETQYF. Here the CDR3 DNA reads TGTGCCAGCAGCTTAGGCCCCCAGGGGAAAGAGACCCAGTACTTC.

The chain links TRBV5-4 to TRBJ2-1; 7 bases are a match to TRBD2. V trimming: 0 bases; J trimming: 2 bases; junction bases outside the gene matches: 5. Germline V gives CDR1 SGHNT, CDR2 YYREEE (reference sequence). This CDR3 comprises 16 residues. CDR3 in DNA: TGTGCCAGCAGCTTGGGTGGCGGGGGTACCTACAATGAGCAGTTCTTC. Translating gives CASSLGGGGTYNEQFF.

The V call is TRBV5-7, the J call TRBJ2-5, with a possible D match to TRBD1 (6 bases). TRBV5-7 is identified as an open reading frame with a role that is uncertain. The CDR3 runs 16 residues. Trimming took off 4 bases at V and 0 bases at J, with 16 bases between the two ends. DNA for the CDR3: TGTGCCAGCAGCCTTTCGACAGGCAGGTACCAAGAGACCCAGTACTTC. Translation gives CASSLSTGRYQETQYF.

This clone came up a few times. Other DNA sequences in the sample encode the same CDR3. The chain combines TRBV7-2 with TRBJ2-3; 8 bases align to TRBD1. The CDR3 runs to 15 residues. The J segment lost 2 bases and the V segment lost 5 bases, leaving 6 bases of the junction unmatched. Germline V gene lookup returns CDR1 SGHTA and CDR2 FQGNSA. The CDR3 bases are TGTGCCAGCAGCCCCCGGACAGGGTACACAGATACGCAGTATTTT. It is translated as CASSPRTGYTDTQYF.

CDR3 nucleotide sequence: TGTGCCAGCAGTCTTATAGCGGGATGGAGCACAGATACGCAGTATTTT. Its translation is CASSLIAGWSTDTQYF. The V gene is TRBV28, the J gene TRBJ2-3, with 8 bases matching TRBD2. V lost 5 bases, J lost 0 bases, and 7 bases stayed unmatched. CDR3 length: 16 amino acids. Germline V gene data show CDR1 as MDHEN and CDR2 as SYDVKM.

The V gene is TRBV9, the J gene TRBJ1-5; 8 bases match TRBD1. Germline trimming cut 3 bases from V and 0 bases from J; bases unmatched to any gene: 2. Germline V gene data show CDR1 as SGDLS and CDR2 as YYNGEE. The CDR3 runs 15 residues. The CDR3 spells CASSGDRNSNQPQHF. CDR3 sequence (DNA): TGTGCCAGCAGCGGGGACAGGAATAGCAATCAGCCCCAGCATTTT.

The chain has TRBV18 and TRBJ2-7, with D tentatively TRBD1 (5 bases). V lost 1 base to trimming and J lost 6 bases, with 13 bases between them. CDR3 length equals 14 residues. Germline V gene sequence: CDR1 KGHSH, CDR2 LQKENI. CDR3 nucleotide sequence: TGTGCCAGCTCACCACGGGGCGCTACGGGCGAGCAGTACTTC. Protein: CASSPRGATGEQYF. Full variable domain (outside the CDR3, taken from reference TRBV18 and TRBJ2-7): NAGVMQNPRHLVRRRGQEARLRCSPMKGHSHVYWYRQLPEEGLKFMVYLQKENIIDESGMPKERFSAEFPKEGPSILRIQQVVRGDSAAYFCASSPRGATGEQYFGPGTRLTVT.